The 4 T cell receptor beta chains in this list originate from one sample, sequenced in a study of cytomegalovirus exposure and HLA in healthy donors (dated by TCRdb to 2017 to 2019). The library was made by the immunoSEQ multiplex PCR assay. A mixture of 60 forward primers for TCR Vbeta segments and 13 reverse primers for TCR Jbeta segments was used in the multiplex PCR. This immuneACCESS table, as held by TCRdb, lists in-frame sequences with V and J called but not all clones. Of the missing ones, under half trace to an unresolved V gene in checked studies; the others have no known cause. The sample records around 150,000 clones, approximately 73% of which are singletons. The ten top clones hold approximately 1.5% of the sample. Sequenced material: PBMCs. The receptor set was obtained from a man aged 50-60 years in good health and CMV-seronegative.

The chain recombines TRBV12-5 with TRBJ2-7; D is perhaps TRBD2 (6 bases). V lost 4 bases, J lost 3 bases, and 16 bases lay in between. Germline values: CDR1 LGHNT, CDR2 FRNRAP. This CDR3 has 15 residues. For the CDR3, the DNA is TGTGCTAGTGGTTCCCCTTTTGGGGGAGGCTACGAGCAGTACTTC. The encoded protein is CASGSPFGGGYEQYF.

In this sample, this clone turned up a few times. CDR3 sequence: CASATGAEKLFF. DNA for the CDR3: TGTGCCAGCGCAACAGGGGCAGAAAAACTGTTTTTT. The chain employs TRBV7-9 and TRBJ1-4; 7 bases fit TRBD1. Germline V gene lookup returns CDR1 SEHNR and CDR2 FQNEAQ (reference sequence). The V and J ends lost 8 bases and 8 bases, in that order; junction bases with no gene match: 5. The CDR3 extends over 12 amino acids.

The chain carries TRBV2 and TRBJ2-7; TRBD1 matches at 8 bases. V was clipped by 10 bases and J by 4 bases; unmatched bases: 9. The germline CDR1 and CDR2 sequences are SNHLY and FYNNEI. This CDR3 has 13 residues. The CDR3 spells CATSGTGGYEQYF. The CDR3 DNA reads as TGTGCCACTTCCGGGACAGGAGGGTACGAGCAGTACTTC.

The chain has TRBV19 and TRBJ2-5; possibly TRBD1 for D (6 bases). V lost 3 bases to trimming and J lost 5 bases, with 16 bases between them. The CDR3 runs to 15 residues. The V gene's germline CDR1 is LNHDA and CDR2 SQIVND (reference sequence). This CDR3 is CASSMGRGQGETQYF. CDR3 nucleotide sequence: TGTGCCAGTAGTATGGGAAGAGGGCAGGGGGAGACCCAGTACTTC.